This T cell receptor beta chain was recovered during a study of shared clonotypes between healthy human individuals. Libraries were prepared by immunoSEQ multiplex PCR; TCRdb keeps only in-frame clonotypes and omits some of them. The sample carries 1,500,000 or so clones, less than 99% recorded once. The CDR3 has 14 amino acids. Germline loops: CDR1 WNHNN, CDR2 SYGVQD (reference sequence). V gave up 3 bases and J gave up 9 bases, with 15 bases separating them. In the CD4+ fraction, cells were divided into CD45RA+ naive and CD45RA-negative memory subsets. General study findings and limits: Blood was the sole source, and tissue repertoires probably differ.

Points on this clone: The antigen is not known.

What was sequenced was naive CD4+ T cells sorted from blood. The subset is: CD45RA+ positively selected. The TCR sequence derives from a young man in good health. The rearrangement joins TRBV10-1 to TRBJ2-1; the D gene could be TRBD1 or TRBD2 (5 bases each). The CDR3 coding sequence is TGCGCCAGCAGTGATTTGAGGGCGAGGGGTGAGCAGTTCTTC. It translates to CASSDLRARGEQFF.